The rows below give T cell receptor beta chains drawn from one sample of a study of T-cell reconstitution after alpha-beta-depleted transplantation in children. One entry per CDR3 protein results from TCRdb running MiXCR on the PCR reads. The table lists hundreds of thousands of distinct CDR3 sequences, 20% to 30% of them singletons. Sequences were derived from PBMCs, sampled before TCRalphabeta/CD19-depleted stem cell transplant. The receptors originated from a girl aged 2-10 years with Fanconi anemia, due to receive a stem cell transplant. The CDR3 runs from the conserved cysteine through the conserved F or W. The order of the fields is J gene, V gene, D gene, CDR3 length, clone size, CDR3 protein, CDR3 DNA. D genes are given only for firm matches. Size values are once, few and many counts, or a class for expanded clones, and some rows have none.

TRBJ2-2 TRBV11-2 NA 15 NA CASSLVGLQTGELFF TGTGCCAGCAGCTTAGTCGGTCTCCAGACCGGGGAGCTGTTTTTT
TRBJ2-3 TRBV7-3 NA 13 few CASSPMPTDTQYF TGTGCCAGCAGCCCAATGCCCACAGATACGCAGTATTTT
TRBJ2-5 TRBV29-1 TRBD2 13 few CSVDREGRETQYF TGCAGCGTTGACCGGGAGGGTAGAGAGACCCAGTACTTC
TRBJ2-3 TRBV7-2 NA 13 few CASSSPYTDTQYF TGTGCCAGCAGCTCCCCATACACAGATACGCAGTATTTT
TRBJ2-2 TRBV27 NA 16 NA CASSFSLGGNTGELFF TGTGCCAGCAGTTTCTCCCTAGGGGGAAACACCGGGGAGCTGTTTTTT
TRBJ2-7 TRBV5-1 TRBD2 16 few CASSRQTSGASYEQYF TGCGCCAGCAGCCGTCAGACTAGCGGGGCGTCCTACGAGCAGTACTTC
TRBJ2-7 TRBV6-1 NA 15 few CASSDRDKDPYEQYF TGTGCCAGCAGTGACCGGGACAAGGACCCCTACGAGCAGTACTTC
TRBJ2-5 TRBV20-1 NA 10 many CSARAETQYF TGCAGTGCTAGGGCAGAGACCCAGTACTTC
TRBJ2-5 TRBV9 TRBD2 14 NA CASSVAGGLETQYF TGTGCCAGCAGCGTAGCGGGGGGGCTGGAGACCCAGTACTTC
TRBJ2-7 TRBV12-3/TRBV12-4 NA 11 NA CASSPAWEQYF TGTGCCAGCAGTCCCGCCTGGGAGCAGTACTTC
TRBJ2-7 TRBV9 NA 14 NA CASSVGGDPYEQYF TGTGCCAGCAGCGTAGGCGGGGACCCCTACGAGCAGTACTTC
TRBJ1-5 TRBV7-2 NA 14 few CASSLFGEDQPQHF TGTGCCAGCAGCTTATTTGGGGAAGACCAGCCCCAGCATTTT
TRBJ2-1 TRBV6-5 NA 14 NA CASSYGGAGNEQFF TGTGCCAGCAGTTATGGAGGAGCGGGCAATGAGCAGTTCTTC
TRBJ2-3 TRBV7-8 NA 13 NA CASRIRGAYTQYF TGTGCCAGCAGAATCCGGGGGGCATATACGCAGTATTTT